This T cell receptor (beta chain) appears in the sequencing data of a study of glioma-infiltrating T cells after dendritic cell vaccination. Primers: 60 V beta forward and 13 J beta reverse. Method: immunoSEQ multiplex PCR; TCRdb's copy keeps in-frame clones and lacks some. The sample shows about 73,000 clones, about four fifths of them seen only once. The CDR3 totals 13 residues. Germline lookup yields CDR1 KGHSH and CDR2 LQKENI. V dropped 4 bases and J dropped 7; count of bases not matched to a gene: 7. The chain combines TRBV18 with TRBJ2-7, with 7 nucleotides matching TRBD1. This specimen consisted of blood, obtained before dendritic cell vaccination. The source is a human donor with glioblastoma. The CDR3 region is CASSRDSTGEQYV. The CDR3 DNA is TGTGCCAGCTCACGGGACAGCACTGGAGAGCAGTACGTC.